This T cell receptor beta chain was retrieved from a study of blood T cell repertoires in COVID-19 (TCRdb year 2020). Some background on the complete study: Samples from collaborators originated in the United States, Italy and Spain and spanned both the acute and convalescent phases of COVID-19. The prospective study material was composed of cDNA or gDNA derived from T cells, B-cell-depleted T cells, or PBMCs. Subjects who had been exposed to COVID-19, were actively infected with it, or had recovered from it provided the deeply sampled blood TCRbeta repertoires that made up the dataset. A freely available public database, intended as a resource for researchers studying the immune response to SARS-CoV-2, is where the repertoires were released. Samples came from the ongoing ImmuneRACE study (first 160 participants) plus 1,254 subjects from 6 global collaborators. A de-identified subject ID, COVID-19 status, age in years and sex were almost always included in the sample metadata. Where available, HLA class I and class II types were obtained from metadata supplied by the sample provider rather than from assay-based typing. Here is what the overall study found, with its caveats: The amount of clinical and demographic metadata varied by source and participant and was provided uncurated.

Whole blood was collected in K2EDTA tubes by collaborating institutions according to the institutions' own protocols. For TCRbeta analysis, collaborators shipped samples in one of three forms: frozen whole blood, isolated PBMCs, or DNA extracted from either of those sample types. This clone occurred a few times. No cognate antigen has been identified for it. No base quality information exists; no much larger clone differs at one position. The immunoSEQ Assay, a bias-controlled multiplex PCR, was used to amplify TCRbeta CDR3 regions from genomic DNA. In the paper's pipeline: Within the assay, amplification of reference gene primers was used to estimate how many nucleated cells each sample contained. To quantify the absolute abundance of each unique TCRbeta CDR3 rearrangement, sequence reads were collapsed and filtered. For each sample, productive Simpson clonality was calculated as the square root of Simpson's diversity index over productive rearrangements. TCRdb provides this immuneACCESS table in a form limited to in-frame rearrangements. Some clones are lacking; in checked studies, under half of them reflect an unresolved V gene, and why the rest are absent is not known. Clonal size and the V and J genes are those of that table, whereas D and trimming came from the DNA. In this sample the table shows 20,000 to 25,000 clones, about 80% of which occur a single time. The ten largest account for more than 40% of the sample.

The origin of this receptor is a man in his 70s with acute or convalescent COVID-19. Source material: peripheral blood.

For the CDR3, the sequence is CATSKTGVDYGYTF. The DNA sequence is TGTGCCACCAGCAAGACAGGGGTGGACTATGGCTACACCTTC. This chain joins TRBV15 to TRBJ1-2; 8 bases in the junction line up with TRBD1. Per the germline V gene (reference sequence), LNHNV is the CDR1 and YYDKDF is the CDR2. The CDR3 numbers 14 residues from cysteine through phenylalanine. Left in the record is the CDR3 DNA by itself, 42 bases read in frame from the first base. V ends up 4 bases short and J 3 bases short, with an unmatched junction base count of 4.